Listed below are T cell receptor beta chains from one sample, sequenced in a study of Ad26.COV2.S vaccination and SARS-CoV-2 variants. Assay: immunoSEQ multiplex PCR; the TCRdb copy retains only in-frame clones and omits some. The data contain 300,000 to 500,000 clones, around 85% of them singletons. The specimen was peripheral blood, collected in a trial of Ad26.COV2.S vaccine versus placebo. These receptors were taken from a person between 18 and 60 years old who received the Ad26.COV2.S COVID-19 vaccine or a placebo. CDR3s include the opening cysteine and the closing phenylalanine or tryptophan. D genes are given only for firm matches. Where a row states a size, it is once, few, many or the class of an expanded clone; other rows omit it.

size: -; J: TRBJ1-2; D: -; V: TRBV15; CDR3: CATSRGGLSDYGYTF; DNA: TGTGCCACCAGCAGGGGGGGTTTATCGGACTATGGCTACACCTTC
size: -; J: TRBJ1-2; D: TRBD1; V: TRBV3-1/TRBV3-2; CDR3: CASSHSDRGNHGYTF; DNA: TGTGCCAGCAGCCATTCGGACAGGGGGAACCATGGCTACACCTTC
size: -; J: TRBJ1-2; D: TRBD1; V: TRBV5-1; CDR3: CASSHDRADNYGYTF; DNA: TGCGCCAGCAGCCACGACAGGGCTGATAACTATGGCTACACCTTC
size: few; J: TRBJ1-1; D: -; V: TRBV5-8; CDR3: CASSPLGAFF; DNA: TGTGCCAGCAGCCCCTTGGGTGCTTTCTTT
size: -; J: TRBJ2-7; D: TRBD1; V: TRBV5-1; CDR3: CANAPNPGQGSYEQYF; DNA: TGCGCCAATGCCCCCAATCCGGGACAGGGTTCCTACGAGCAGTACTTC
size: -; J: TRBJ2-6; D: TRBD2; V: TRBV25-1; CDR3: CASSVGGSSGANVLTF; DNA: TGTGCCAGCAGTGTGGGAGGGTCATCGGGGGCCAACGTCCTGACTTTC
size: -; J: TRBJ2-3; D: TRBD1; V: TRBV5-4; CDR3: CASSVGQGRTDTQYF; DNA: TGTGCCAGCAGCGTTGGACAGGGACGCACAGATACGCAGTATTTT
size: -; J: TRBJ2-1; D: -; V: TRBV3-1/TRBV3-2; CDR3: CASSQGRGMYNEQFF; DNA: TGTGCCAGCAGCCAAGGGAGGGGGATGTACAATGAGCAGTTCTTC
size: -; J: TRBJ2-3; D: TRBD2; V: TRBV18; CDR3: CASSPILAGDTDTQYF; DNA: TGTGCCAGCTCACCAATACTAGCGGGGGACACAGATACGCAGTATTTT
size: -; J: TRBJ1-6; D: TRBD1; V: TRBV27; CDR3: CASSADRGLPLHF; DNA: TGTGCCAGCAGCGCGGACAGGGGGTTACCCCTCCACTTT
size: -; J: TRBJ2-7; D: -; V: TRBV7-2; CDR3: CASSLSSTYEQYF; DNA: TGTGCCAGCAGCTTAAGTTCGACCTACGAGCAGTACTTC
size: -; J: TRBJ2-1; D: TRBD1; V: TRBV5-1; CDR3: CASSWDRDEQFF; DNA: TGCGCCAGCAGCTGGGACAGGGATGAGCAGTTCTTC
size: -; J: TRBJ2-6; D: -; V: TRBV7-2; CDR3: CASSLGGANVLTF; DNA: TGTGCCAGCAGCCTTGGGGGGGCCAACGTCCTGACTTTC
size: few; J: TRBJ2-3; D: -; V: TRBV7-2; CDR3: CASSLGLRPDTQYF; DNA: TGTGCCAGCAGCTTAGGGCTGAGGCCAGATACGCAGTATTTT
size: -; J: TRBJ1-3; D: -; V: TRBV6-2/TRBV6-3; CDR3: CASSSAQRTTGSGNTIYF; DNA: TGTGCCAGCAGTTCAGCGCAAAGGACGACGGGCTCTGGAAACACCATATATTTT
size: -; J: TRBJ1-2; D: -; V: TRBV30; CDR3: CAWGGRGIDGYTF; DNA: TGTGCCTGGGGGGGGCGGGGAATCGATGGCTACACCTTC
size: -; J: TRBJ2-3; D: TRBD1; V: TRBV7-2; CDR3: CASSRQGAAQYF; DNA: TGTGCCAGCAGCCGTCAGGGGGCGGCGCAGTATTTT
size: -; J: TRBJ1-2; D: TRBD1; V: TRBV6-7; CDR3: CASSYPKDRGYGYTF; DNA: TGTGCCAGCAGTTACCCCAAGGACAGGGGCTATGGCTACACCTTC
size: -; J: TRBJ1-1; D: TRBD1; V: TRBV7-8; CDR3: CASSLEWGQGPEAFF; DNA: TGTGCCAGCAGCTTAGAATGGGGACAGGGACCTGAAGCTTTCTTT
size: -; J: TRBJ2-7; D: -; V: TRBV3-1/TRBV3-2; CDR3: CASSGIPLEDYEQYF; DNA: TGTGCCAGCAGCGGGATCCCACTTGAAGACTACGAGCAGTACTTC
size: -; J: TRBJ2-7; D: TRBD2; V: TRBV7-6; CDR3: CASSPTVTSGGADEQYF; DNA: TGTGCCAGCAGCCCAACCGTGACTAGCGGGGGGGCAGACGAGCAGTACTTC
size: -; J: TRBJ1-4; D: -; V: TRBV5-1; CDR3: CASSLRGDATNEKLFF; DNA: TGCGCCAGCAGCTTGAGAGGGGATGCAACTAATGAAAAACTGTTTTTT
size: -; J: TRBJ2-2; D: -; V: TRBV9; CDR3: CASSVGGGRGELFF; DNA: TGTGCCAGCAGCGTAGGAGGGGGGCGCGGGGAGCTGTTTTTT
size: -; J: TRBJ2-3; D: -; V: TRBV7-8; CDR3: CASSLLLFRADTQYF; DNA: TGTGCCAGCAGCTTATTGCTCTTCAGGGCAGATACGCAGTATTTT
size: -; J: TRBJ1-6; D: TRBD1; V: TRBV6-5; CDR3: CASLTGEGYNSPLHF; DNA: TGTGCCAGCCTGACAGGGGAAGGCTATAATTCACCCCTCCACTTT
size: -; J: TRBJ1-1; D: -; V: TRBV7-2; CDR3: CASSLEADTEAFF; DNA: TGTGCCAGCAGCTTAGAGGCAGACACTGAAGCTTTCTTT
size: -; J: TRBJ1-2; D: -; V: TRBV11-3; CDR3: CASSLWGYYGYTF; DNA: TGTGCCAGCAGCTTATGGGGGTACTATGGCTACACCTTC
size: -; J: TRBJ1-2; D: TRBD1; V: TRBV19; CDR3: CASSIDHRGGNGYTF; DNA: TGTGCCAGTAGTATCGACCACAGGGGGGGTAATGGCTACACCTTC
size: -; J: TRBJ1-2; D: -; V: TRBV19; CDR3: CASSIEFNYGYTF; DNA: TGTGCCAGTAGTATAGAATTTAACTATGGCTACACCTTC
size: -; J: TRBJ1-6; D: TRBD1; V: TRBV7-9; CDR3: CASRRDSINSPLHF; DNA: TGTGCCAGCAGGCGGGACAGTATTAATTCACCCCTCCACTTT
size: -; J: TRBJ2-7; D: TRBD1; V: TRBV29-1; CDR3: CSVEGQGFPYEQYF; DNA: TGCAGCGTCGAGGGACAGGGTTTTCCCTACGAGCAGTACTTC
size: -; J: TRBJ2-1; D: TRBD2; V: TRBV7-9; CDR3: CASSSPGLAVEQFF; DNA: TGTGCCAGCAGCTCACCGGGACTAGCGGTAGAGCAGTTCTTC
size: -; J: TRBJ2-1; D: -; V: TRBV12-3/TRBV12-4; CDR3: CASRVGQNNEQFF; DNA: TGTGCCAGCAGGGTAGGACAGAACAATGAGCAGTTCTTC
size: few; J: TRBJ1-1; D: -; V: TRBV19; CDR3: CASSRGSNTEAFF; DNA: TGTGCCAGTAGTCGGGGTTCGAACACTGAAGCTTTCTTT
size: -; J: TRBJ1-1; D: -; V: TRBV14; CDR3: CASSQTPPSMNTEAFF; DNA: TGTGCCAGCAGCCAGACTCCTCCCTCTATGAACACTGAAGCTTTCTTT
size: -; J: TRBJ1-1; D: -; V: TRBV5-1; CDR3: CASSFVVGADTEAFF; DNA: TGCGCCAGCAGCTTCGTTGTGGGAGCCGACACTGAAGCTTTCTTT
size: -; J: TRBJ2-2; D: -; V: TRBV4-2; CDR3: CASSQDRVTGELFF; DNA: TGTGCCAGCAGCCAAGACAGGGTAACCGGGGAGCTGTTTTTT
size: -; J: TRBJ2-2; D: -; V: TRBV10-1; CDR3: CASSELRDWPGELFF; DNA: TGCGCCAGCAGTGAGTTACGGGATTGGCCCGGGGAGCTGTTTTTT
size: -; J: TRBJ1-2; D: TRBD1; V: TRBV10-3; CDR3: CATVGQGYGYTF; DNA: TGTGCCACCGTCGGACAGGGGTATGGCTACACCTTC
size: few; J: TRBJ2-5; D: TRBD1; V: TRBV7-9; CDR3: CASTKAGGGIETQYF; DNA: TGTGCCAGCACCAAAGCAGGGGGCGGTATAGAGACCCAGTACTTC
size: once; J: TRBJ1-3; D: -; V: TRBV4-2; CDR3: CASPRTYSGNTIYF; DNA: TGTGCCAGCCCACGGACTTACTCTGGAAACACCATATATTTT
size: -; J: TRBJ1-6; D: -; V: TRBV2; CDR3: CASSENVPSYNSPLHF; DNA: TGTGCCAGCAGTGAAAACGTACCCTCCTATAATTCACCCCTCCACTTT